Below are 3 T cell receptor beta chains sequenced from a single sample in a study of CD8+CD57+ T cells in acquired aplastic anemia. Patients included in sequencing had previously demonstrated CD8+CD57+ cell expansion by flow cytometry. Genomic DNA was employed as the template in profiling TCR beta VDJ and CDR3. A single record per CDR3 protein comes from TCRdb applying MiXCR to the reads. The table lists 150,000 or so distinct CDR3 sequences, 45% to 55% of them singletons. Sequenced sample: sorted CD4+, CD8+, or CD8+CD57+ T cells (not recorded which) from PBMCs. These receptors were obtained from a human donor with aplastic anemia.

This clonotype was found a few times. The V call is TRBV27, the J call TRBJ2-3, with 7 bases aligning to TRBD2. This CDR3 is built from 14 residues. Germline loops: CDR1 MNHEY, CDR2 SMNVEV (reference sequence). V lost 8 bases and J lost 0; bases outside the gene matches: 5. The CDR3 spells CASSTSPSTDTQYF. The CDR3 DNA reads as TGTGCCAGCTCGACTAGCCCGAGCACAGATACGCAGTATTTT.

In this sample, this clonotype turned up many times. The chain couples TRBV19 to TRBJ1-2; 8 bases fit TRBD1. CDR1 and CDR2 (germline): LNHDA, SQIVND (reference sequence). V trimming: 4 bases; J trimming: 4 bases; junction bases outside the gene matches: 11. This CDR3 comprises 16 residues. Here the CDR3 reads CASSTPGQDLGYGYTF. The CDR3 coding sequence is TGTGCCAGTAGTACCCCGGGACAGGATCTTGGCTATGGCTACACCTTC.

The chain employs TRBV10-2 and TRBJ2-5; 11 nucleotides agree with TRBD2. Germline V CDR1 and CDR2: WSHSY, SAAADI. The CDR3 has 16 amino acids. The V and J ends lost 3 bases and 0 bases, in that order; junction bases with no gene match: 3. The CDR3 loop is CASSDGTSGYQETQYF. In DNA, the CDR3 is TGCGCCAGCAGTGATGGGACTAGCGGTTACCAAGAGACCCAGTACTTC.